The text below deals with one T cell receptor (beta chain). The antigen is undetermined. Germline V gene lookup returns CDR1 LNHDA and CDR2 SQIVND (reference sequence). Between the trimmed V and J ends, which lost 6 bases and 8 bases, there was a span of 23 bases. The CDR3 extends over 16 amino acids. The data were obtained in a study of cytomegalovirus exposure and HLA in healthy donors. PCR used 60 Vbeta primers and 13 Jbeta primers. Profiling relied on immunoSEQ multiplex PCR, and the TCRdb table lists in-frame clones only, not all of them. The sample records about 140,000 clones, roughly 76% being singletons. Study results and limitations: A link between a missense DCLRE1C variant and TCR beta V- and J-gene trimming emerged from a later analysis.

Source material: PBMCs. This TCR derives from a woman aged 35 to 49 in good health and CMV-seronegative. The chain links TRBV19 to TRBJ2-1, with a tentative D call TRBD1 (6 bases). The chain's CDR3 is CASSPGVRTVDYEQFF. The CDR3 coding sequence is TGTGCCAGTAGCCCAGGGGTTCGCACAGTAGACTATGAGCAGTTCTTC.